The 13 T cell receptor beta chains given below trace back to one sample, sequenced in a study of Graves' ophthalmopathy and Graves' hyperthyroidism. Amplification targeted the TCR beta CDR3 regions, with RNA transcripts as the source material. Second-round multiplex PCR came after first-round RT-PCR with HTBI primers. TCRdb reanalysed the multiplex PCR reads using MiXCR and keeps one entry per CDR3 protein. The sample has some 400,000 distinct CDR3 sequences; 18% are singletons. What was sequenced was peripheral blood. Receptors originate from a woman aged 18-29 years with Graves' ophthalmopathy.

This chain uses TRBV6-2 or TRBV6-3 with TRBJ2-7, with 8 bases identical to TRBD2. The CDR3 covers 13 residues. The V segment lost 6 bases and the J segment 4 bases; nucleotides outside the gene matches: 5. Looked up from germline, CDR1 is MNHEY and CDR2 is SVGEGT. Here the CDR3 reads CASRRTSMYEQYF. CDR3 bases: TGTGCCAGCAGGAGGACTAGCATGTACGAGCAGTACTTC.

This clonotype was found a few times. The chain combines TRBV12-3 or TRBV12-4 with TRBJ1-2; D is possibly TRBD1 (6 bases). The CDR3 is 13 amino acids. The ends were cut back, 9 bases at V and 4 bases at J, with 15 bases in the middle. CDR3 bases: TGTGCCAGTTCGACAGGCGGGATCTATGGCTACACCTTC. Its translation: CASSTGGIYGYTF.

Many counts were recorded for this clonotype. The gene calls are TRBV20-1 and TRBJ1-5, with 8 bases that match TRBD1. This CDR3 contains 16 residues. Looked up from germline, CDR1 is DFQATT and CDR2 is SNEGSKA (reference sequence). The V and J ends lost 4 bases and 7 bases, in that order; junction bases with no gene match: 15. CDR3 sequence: CSAKEDRDVWGQPQHF. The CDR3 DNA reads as TGCAGTGCTAAGGAGGACAGGGACGTGTGGGGGCAGCCCCAGCATTTT.

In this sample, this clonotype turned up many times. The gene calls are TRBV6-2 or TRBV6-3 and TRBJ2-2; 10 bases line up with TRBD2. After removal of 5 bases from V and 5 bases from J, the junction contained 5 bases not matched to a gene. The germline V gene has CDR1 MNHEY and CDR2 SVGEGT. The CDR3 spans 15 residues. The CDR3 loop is CASSGTAGGTGELFF. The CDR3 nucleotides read TGTGCCAGCAGTGGAACAGCGGGAGGGACCGGGGAGCTGTTTTTT.

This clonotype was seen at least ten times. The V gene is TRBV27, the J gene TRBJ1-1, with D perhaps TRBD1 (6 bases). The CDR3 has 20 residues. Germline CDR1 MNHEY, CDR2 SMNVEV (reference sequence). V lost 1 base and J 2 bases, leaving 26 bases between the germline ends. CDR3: CASSLYSGGGRRPLNTEAFF. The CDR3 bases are TGTGCCAGCAGTTTATACTCCGGTGGGGGGCGGAGGCCCCTCAACACTGAAGCTTTCTTT.

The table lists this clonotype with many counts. Written as DNA, the CDR3 is TGTGCCAGCAGCTTAGTCCCGGGAACCTCCTACGAGCAGTACTTC. It specifies CASSLVPGTSYEQYF. This chain joins TRBV7-2 and TRBJ2-7; possibly TRBD2 for D (5 bases). Per the germline V gene, CDR1 is SGHTA and CDR2 is FQGNSA. The germline V and J ends were trimmed by 1 base and 0 bases, with 10 bases remaining between them. This CDR3 is 15 amino acids long.

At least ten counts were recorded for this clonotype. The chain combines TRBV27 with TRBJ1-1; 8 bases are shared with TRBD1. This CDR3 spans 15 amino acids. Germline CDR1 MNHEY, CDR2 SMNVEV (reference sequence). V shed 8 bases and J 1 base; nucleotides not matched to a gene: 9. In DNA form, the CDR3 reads TGTGCCAGCTCCAACCCCGGGACAGGGAACACTGAAGCTTTCTTT. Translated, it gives CASSNPGTGNTEAFF.

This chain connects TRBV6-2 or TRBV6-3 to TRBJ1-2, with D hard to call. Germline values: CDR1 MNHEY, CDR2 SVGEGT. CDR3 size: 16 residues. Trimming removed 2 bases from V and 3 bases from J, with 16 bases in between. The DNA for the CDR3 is TGTGCCAGCAGTTACGAATACAACCGGAACTACTATGGCTACACCTTC. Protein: CASSYEYNRNYYGYTF.

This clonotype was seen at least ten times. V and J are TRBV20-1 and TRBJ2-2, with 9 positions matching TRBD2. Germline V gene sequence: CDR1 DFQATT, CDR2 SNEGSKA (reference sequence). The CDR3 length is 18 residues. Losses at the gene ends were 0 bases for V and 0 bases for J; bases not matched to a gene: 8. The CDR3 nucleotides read TGCAGTGCTAGAGATCATTCTAGCGGGAAATCGAACACCGGGGAGCTGTTTTTT. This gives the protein CSARDHSSGKSNTGELFF.

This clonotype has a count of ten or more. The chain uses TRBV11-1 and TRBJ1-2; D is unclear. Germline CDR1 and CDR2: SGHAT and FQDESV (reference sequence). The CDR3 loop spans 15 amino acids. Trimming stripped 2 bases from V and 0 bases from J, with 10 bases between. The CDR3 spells CASSLSDDPNYGYTF. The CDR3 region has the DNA TGTGCCAGCAGCTTATCCGACGATCCTAACTATGGCTACACCTTC. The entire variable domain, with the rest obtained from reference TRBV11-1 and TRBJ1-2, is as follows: EAEVAQSPRYKITEKSQAVAFWCDPISGHATLYWYRQILGQGPELLVQFQDESVVDDSQLPKDRFSAERLKGVDSTLKIQPAELGDSAMYLCASSLSDDPNYGYTFGSGTRLTVV.

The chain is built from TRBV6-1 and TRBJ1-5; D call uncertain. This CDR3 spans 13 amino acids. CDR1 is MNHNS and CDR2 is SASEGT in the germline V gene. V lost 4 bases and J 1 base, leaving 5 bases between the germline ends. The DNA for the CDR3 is TGTGCCAGCAGTGTGGTGAGCAATCAGCCCCAGCATTTT. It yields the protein CASSVVSNQPQHF.

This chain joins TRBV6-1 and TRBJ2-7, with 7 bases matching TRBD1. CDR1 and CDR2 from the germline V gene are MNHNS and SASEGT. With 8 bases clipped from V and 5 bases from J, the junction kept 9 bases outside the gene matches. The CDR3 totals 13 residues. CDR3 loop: CASPRQGSDEQYF. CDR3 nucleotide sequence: TGTGCCAGCCCTAGACAGGGATCGGACGAGCAGTACTTC.

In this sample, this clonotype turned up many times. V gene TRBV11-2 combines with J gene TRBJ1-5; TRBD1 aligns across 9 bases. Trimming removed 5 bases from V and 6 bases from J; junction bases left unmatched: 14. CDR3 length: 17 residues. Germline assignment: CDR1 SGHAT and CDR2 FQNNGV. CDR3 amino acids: CASSPRWDRVTIQPQHF. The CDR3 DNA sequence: TGTGCCAGCAGCCCAAGATGGGACAGGGTCACGATTCAGCCCCAGCATTTT.